The sequence of this TCR beta chain was determined in a study of cytomegalovirus exposure and HLA in healthy donors listed by TCRdb under 2017. Regarding the research as a whole: An earlier analysis of some 500 of the donors reported 250 to 300 Gb of sequence data and about 100 million unique TCR beta sequences from about 180 million T cells. Rather than using new phenotypic data, the later analysis identified candidate immune exposures from TCR beta sequences and from how often those sequences occurred across donors. The T cell repertoires of about 700 subjects were profiled by immunosequencing and related to cytomegalovirus serostatus. Every repertoire in the discovery cohort had been generated on one and the same sequencing platform. High-throughput TCR immunosequencing, statistical association of individual TCRs with disease status, and machine learning were combined to predict cytomegalovirus infection status. Because of strong linkage in the cohort, a few DR-DQ haplotypes were treated as single units for association and clustering. Both class I and class II loci were covered by HLA typing, at four-digit resolution. To study patterns of TCR occurrence, a later analysis re-analyzed previously published TCR beta repertoires from 500 to 850 donors and added high-resolution HLA genotyping. An early release that covered about 600 HLA-typed donors contained about 300 gigabases of sequencing data and about 84 million unique TCR sequences. Donor age, sex, ethnicity and CMV serostatus were compiled together with the repertoire data. The study aimed to test whether signatures of past pathogen exposure could be identified by cataloging public T cell receptors. A later genetic analysis took genome-wide SNP genotypes for about 65% of the roughly 670 donors and used that subset as a discovery cohort. To decide whether each TCR beta V gene segment behaved as functional or pseudogenic, an earlier analysis of 587 of the donors relied on high-throughput TCR beta sequencing. Among the roughly 370 genotyped donors, about 83% belonged to the genetic ancestry cluster associated with self-reported Caucasian donors. On average, 235,054 unique TCR beta nucleotide sequences were sequenced per donor among fewer than 500 genotyped donors of the cohort, with approximately 18% of those sequences being non-productive. A separate validation cohort of roughly 120 different subjects was used in addition to the 666-subject first cohort. The number of donors typed differed by locus, with roughly 629-640 for A, B, C, DRB1 and DQB1, more than 500 for DQA1, over 600 for DPA1, and some 450 for DPB1. Results and caveats for the whole study, not just this receptor: The authors suggested that the approach could potentially be extended to other disease states and immunological phenotypes. Correlated functional status among segregating V segments might reflect linkage disequilibrium, but an unknown experimental factor could not be ruled out. Specific HLA alleles were associated with more than 15,000 TCR beta sequences at a false discovery rate of 0.05 in a later analysis. CMV serostatus was the only immune exposure information available for the cohort. About 17 rarely observed V segments, including chromosome 9 orphons, were excluded from the earlier analysis of a few hundred of the donors because counts were too low. Roughly uniform sequencing depth across donors was assumed in presence/absence analyses, although this assumption may not hold. Only TCR beta chains were sequenced in this cohort, and the absence of alpha or paired-chain data limited detectable features. Compared with the 666-donor mean, donors in an Asian-associated ancestry cluster had fewer N-insertions in productive TCRs, according to a later genetic analysis. A later genetic analysis associated a missense DCLRE1C variant with V-gene and J-gene trimming of TCR beta chains, and an independent cohort replicated the association. A few of the identified cytomegalovirus-associated TCR beta chains were confirmed in vitro to be specific for cytomegalovirus antigens. In a later analysis, the rate of TCR association differed among HLA loci, with DRB1 alleles having the most associated TCRs and HLA-C alleles having the fewest. A further reported finding was that TCR beta sequences accurately predicted the HLA-A and HLA-B alleles for most subjects in the first cohort. The classifier was reported to diagnose cytomegalovirus status with high specificity and sensitivity in both the original and validation cohorts. In a later analysis, HLA-associated TCR beta chains were found to be more clonally expanded and to have lower generation probabilities than equally common non-associated chains. Because HLA typing was unavailable for some donors at each locus, only the typed subset was used in association tests. A cluster of highly shared sequence variants was judged likely to represent a technical artifact of the sequencing pipeline. When HLA alleles, especially DR and DQ, strongly co-occurred, TCR associations were difficult to assign to individual alleles. Several of the top co-occurrence clusters appeared to be linked to parvovirus B19, influenza, CMV and Epstein-Barr virus, according to a later analysis. The study gave a list of around 170 TCR beta chains associated with cytomegalovirus. According to a later analysis, most CMV-associated TCR beta chains appeared to be HLA-restricted, and the HLA associations seemed to be driven largely by CMV exposure. Across donors, most TCR sequences were observed very rarely, whereas some public TCRs were present in many individuals. In an earlier analysis of fewer than 750 of the donors, most TCR beta V segments were observed in productive rearrangements about 87% or about 30% of the time, broadly matching IMGT annotations.

The cohort consisted of 666 healthy bone marrow donors. At the time of sampling, all cohort members were nominally healthy, though unrecorded immune exposures were likely present. The donor tested CMV seropositive and was one of the 289 seropositive cohort members. A peripheral blood sample was provided by each donor, and peripheral blood mononuclear cells were used for TCR beta sequencing. Genomic DNA extraction from the blood cell samples was performed with the Qiagen DNeasy Blood Extraction Kit. Points on this clone: Its antigen is currently not known. No base-level quality is on record; no much larger clone is a single base apart.

Libraries were prepared through the immunoSEQ multiplex PCR assay. For the multiplex PCR, a mixture combining 60 forward primers for TCR Vbeta segments and 13 reverse primers for TCR Jbeta segments was used. A multiplex PCR assay on genomic DNA amplified the CDR3 region of rearranged TCR beta genes. The amplified TCR beta libraries were sequenced on the Illumina HiSeq System as 87-base-pair reads. The published analysis was carried out like this. A later analysis counted some 74 million unique TCR beta chains across the 600 to 850 repertoires, and 9.5 million to 11 million of these chains were shared by at least two donors. Raw reads were error-corrected and collapsed into unique sequences by a nearest-neighbor algorithm in which closely related sequences were merged to remove PCR and sequencing errors. Alignment of CDR3 sequences to IMGT reference sequences was used to assign V, D and J gene segments. For a sequence to be retained, a match of at least six nucleotides was required to both a V gene segment and a J gene segment. A rearrangement was called productive if the CDR3 had no stop codons and remained in frame with V and J, and every other rearrangement was called non-productive. Following IMGT convention, CDR3 was defined as the stretch from the second conserved V-encoded cysteine up to the conserved J-encoded phenylalanine. Sequences without an unambiguous match to a single V gene segment were excluded from the earlier analysis of approximately 600 of the donors. In an earlier analysis of some 590 of the donors, V segments were called functional above 56.7% productive rearrangements and were called segregating when the between-donor standard deviation exceeded 5%. To diagnose cytomegalovirus status from the catalog of TCR beta chain sequences, a statistical classification framework was built. In a later analysis, V and J genes were assigned by comparing TCR nucleotide sequences against IMGT/GENE-DB human TR gene sequences. The TCRdist pipeline was used in a later analysis to assign CDR3 sequences and most-parsimonious VDJ recombination scenarios. In a later analysis, every TCR beta chain was defined by the combination of its CDR3 amino acid sequence and its V-gene family, and reads without a unique V-gene family were dropped. To address suspected cross-contamination and a sequencing artifact, a later analysis removed a few hundred highly shared, low-generation-probability nucleotide sequences. For each public chain, a later analysis derived a clonal expansion index from normalized ranks of inferred template counts within each repertoire. Generation probabilities in a later analysis came from a VDJ recombination model fitted to out-of-frame rearrangements, and those results were checked against IGoR. Hypergeometric tests were used in a later analysis to score TCR-TCR, TCR-HLA and TCR-CMV co-occurrence, with a repertoire-size bias correction applied to the TCR pairs. False discovery rates were estimated in a later analysis by permuting HLA or CMV assignments 20 times. In a later analysis, co-occurring TCRs were grouped with DBSCAN, and TCRdist sequence similarity was added when clustering was performed within HLA-allele-positive subsets. For co-occurrence clustering, repertoires with fewer than 30,000 or more than 120,000 public chains were excluded, along with 4 to 6 repertoires with anomalous nucleotide sharing. TCRdb re-hosts the immuneACCESS table, in-frame sequences only. Its copies lack some clones; in the studies checked, an unresolved V gene accounts for under half of them, and the cause for the rest is not known. D and trimming were read from the DNA, whereas the V and J calls and clone size are those reported in that table. The sample table shows 100,000 to 150,000 clones, and approximately 75% are seen once. The ten largest make up 5% to 7% of the sample.

Material: PBMCs. The sequence derives from a woman aged 40 to 55 in good health and CMV-seropositive.

At the DNA level, the sequence is TGTGCCAGCAGCGTAGGTGGCACGGGAACTGAAGCTTTCTTT. Its protein reads: CASSVGGTGTEAFF. The chain is assembled from TRBV9 and TRBJ1-1; there is no confident call for the D gene. The CDR3 measures 14 amino acids from cysteine to phenylalanine. Only the CDR3 region is kept as DNA, spanning 42 bases read in frame from base 1. V was cut back by 0 bases and J by 5 bases, leaving a gap of 11 bases between them. Based on the germline V gene, the CDR1 and CDR2 sequences are SGDLS and YYNGEE. Outside the CDR3, residues come from the reference TRBV9 and TRBJ1-1 proteins, so the full variable domain is: DSGVTQTPKHLITATGQRVTLRCSPRSGDLSVYWYQQSLDQGLQFLIQYYNGEERAKGNILERFSAQQFPDLHSELNLSSLELGDSALYFCASSVGGTGTEAFFGQGTRLTVV.